The 20 T cell receptor beta chains reported below all come from one sample, sequenced in a study of control samples from healthy donors and cancer patients. Clones were read by immunoSEQ multiplex PCR, and TCRdb kept only the in-frame ones, dropping some. The sample has more than 95,000 clones; 88% are singletons. The sample was blood. The origin of the receptors is a woman aged 70 to 79 in good health.

This clone was observed a single time. The chain carries TRBV7-9 and TRBJ1-5, with D maybe TRBD1 (6 bases). The CDR3 totals 16 residues. Looked up from germline, CDR1 is SEHNR and CDR2 is FQNEAQ (reference sequence). Trimming stripped 1 base from V and 4 bases from J, with 14 bases between. The CDR3 region is CASSLVGGTRNQPQHF. In nucleotides, the CDR3 is TGTGCCAGCAGCTTAGTAGGCGGGACACGGAATCAGCCCCAGCATTTT.

This chain joins TRBV2 and TRBJ2-3; D is unclear. Trimming took 4 bases from V and 6 from J, leaving 8 bases between them. This CDR3 contains 12 residues. Germline V gene lookup returns CDR1 SNHLY and CDR2 FYNNEI. The CDR3 coding sequence is TGTGCCAGCAGTGGCCAGATCGATACGCAGTATTTT. Amino acids: CASSGQIDTQYF.

The genes are TRBV19 and TRBJ1-3; no clear D gene. Looked up from germline, CDR1 is LNHDA and CDR2 is SQIVND (reference sequence). The CDR3 is made up of 17 amino acids. The V end was cut by 1 base, the J end by 0 bases, with 13 bases between. The CDR3 nucleotides read TGTGCCAGTAGTATAGCTGGCAGTCCAAGCTCTGGAAACACCATATATTTT. It specifies CASSIAGSPSSGNTIYF.

This clone was observed a single time. J is TRBJ2-1 and V is TRBV5-4, with TRBD1 identical over 7 bases. Germline V gives CDR1 SGHNT, CDR2 YYREEE (reference sequence). This CDR3 is built from 13 residues. The ends lost 0 bases at V and 8 bases at J; junction bases unmatched: 2. CDR3 in amino acids: CASSLDRGDEQFF. The CDR3 region has the DNA TGTGCCAGCAGCTTGGACAGGGGCGATGAGCAGTTCTTC.

This clone has only one observation. The chain carries TRBV5-4 and TRBJ1-1; D may be TRBD1 (6 bases). This CDR3 comprises 16 residues. Between the trimmed V and J ends, which lost 3 bases and 1 base, there was a span of 16 bases. CDR1 and CDR2 from the germline V gene are SGHNT and YYREEE (reference sequence). The CDR3 sequence: CASSSMDRGANTEAFF. CDR3 nucleotide sequence: TGTGCCAGCAGCTCCATGGACAGAGGTGCGAACACTGAAGCTTTCTTT.

The V and J genes are TRBV2 and TRBJ1-5; D ambiguous. CDR3 length equals 14 residues. Germline V gene lookup returns CDR1 SNHLY and CDR2 FYNNEI. The V end was cut by 3 bases, the J end by 7 bases, with 13 bases between. CDR3 loop: CASSEEWVGQPQHF. The CDR3 region has the DNA TGTGCCAGCAGTGAGGAGTGGGTAGGGCAGCCCCAGCATTTT.

The chain employs TRBV7-9 and TRBJ2-2, with TRBD1 as a possible D gene (6 bases). Germline CDR1 SEHNR, CDR2 FQNEAQ (reference sequence). Between the trimmed V and J ends, which lost 6 bases and 3 bases, there was a span of 14 bases. The CDR3 has 15 amino acids. DNA of the CDR3: TGTGCCAGCAGGCTGTCAGGGGCTCACACCGGGGAGCTGTTTTTT. Protein: CASRLSGAHTGELFF.

CDR3 sequence: CASSLGQRETQYF. The CDR3 nucleotides read TGTGCCAGCAGCTTGGGACAGAGGGAGACCCAGTACTTC. The chain recombines TRBV5-4 with TRBJ2-5, with D maybe TRBD1 (5 bases). This CDR3 contains 13 residues. V was cut by 0 bases and J by 5 bases, with 8 bases left in between. The V gene's germline CDR1 is SGHNT and CDR2 YYREEE (reference sequence).

The V and J genes are TRBV5-1 and TRBJ2-5; no clear D gene. This CDR3 contains 14 residues. From germline, CDR1 is SGHRS and CDR2 YFSETQ. The V end was cut by 4 bases, the J end by 2 bases, with 12 bases between. DNA of the CDR3: TGCGCCAGCAGCGGTCTAGGGCTACAAGAGACCCAGTACTTC. As protein: CASSGLGLQETQYF. Combining the CDR3 with reference TRBV5-1 and TRBJ2-5 gives the whole variable domain KAGVTQTPRYLIKTRGQQVTLSCSPISGHRSVSWYQQTPGQGLQFLFEYFSETQRNKGNFPGRFSGRQFSNSRSEMNVSTLELGDSALYLCASSGLGLQETQYFGPGTRLLVL.

The chain recombines TRBV7-9 with TRBJ2-2; 7 bases fit TRBD1. V was pared by 5 bases and J by 4 bases, with 10 bases of the junction left unmatched. CDR3 length: 16 residues. Germline V gene data show CDR1 as SEHNR and CDR2 as FQNEAQ (reference sequence). CDR3 residues: CASSPQQGLSTGELFF. The CDR3 DNA reads TGTGCCAGCAGCCCTCAACAGGGGTTGAGCACCGGGGAGCTGTTTTTT.

This chain links TRBV27 with TRBJ2-3; 7 nucleotides match TRBD2. The CDR3 totals 13 residues. The germline CDR1 and CDR2 sequences are MNHEY and SMNVEV (reference sequence). Germline trimming cut 3 bases from V and 4 bases from J; bases unmatched to any gene: 1. CDR3 in amino acids: CASSLAGADTQYF. In DNA, the CDR3 is TGTGCCAGCAGTTTGGCGGGGGCAGATACGCAGTATTTT.

The chain combines TRBV3-1 (or the pseudogene TRBV3-2) with TRBJ1-4, with 8 bases lining up with TRBD1. CDR3 length equals 15 residues. V was clipped by 4 bases and J by 6 bases; unmatched bases: 7. Germline-derived CDR1 and CDR2 are LGHDT and YNNKEL (reference sequence). The CDR3 region is CASSLRTGRDEKLFF. The DNA of the CDR3 is TGTGCCAGCAGCCTTCGGACAGGGAGGGATGAAAAACTGTTTTTT.

The genes are TRBV7-2 and TRBJ1-2; D gene unclear. Looked up from germline, CDR1 is SGHTA and CDR2 is FQGNSA. Deletions cut 0 bases from V and 6 bases from J, with 11 bases between. The length of the CDR3 is 14 residues. The CDR3 region is CASSLAAAADGYTF. In nucleotides, the CDR3 is TGTGCCAGCAGCTTAGCGGCAGCGGCGGATGGCTACACCTTC.

The genes are TRBV5-4 and TRBJ2-1; a weak D match, TRBD2 (6 bases). There are 16 residues in the CDR3. CDR1 SGHNT and CDR2 YYREEE come from the germline V gene (reference sequence). The V end lost 2 bases, the J end lost 3 bases, and 15 bases lay between the germline ends. The chain's CDR3 is CASSFGRAGNYNEQFF. The CDR3 nucleotides are TGTGCCAGCAGCTTTGGTCGAGCGGGCAACTACAATGAGCAGTTCTTC.

This sequence joins TRBV7-2 and TRBJ2-3; 10 positions match TRBD2. The J segment lost 6 bases and the V segment lost 1 base, leaving 13 bases of the junction unmatched. This CDR3 region has 18 residues. Germline V lookup: CDR1 SGHTA, CDR2 FQGNSA. As DNA, the CDR3 is TGTGCCAGCAGCTTAGTTCCGGTAGCGGGGGGCAAGAGGGATACGCAGTATTTT. Encoded protein: CASSLVPVAGGKRDTQYF.

This chain joins TRBV20-1 and TRBJ1-4; D uncertain. Trimming pared 1 base from V and 7 bases from J, leaving 4 bases between. CDR1 and CDR2 (germline): DFQATT, SNEGSKA (reference sequence). This CDR3 has 11 residues. The CDR3 protein is CSARVREKLFF. The CDR3 DNA is TGCAGTGCTAGAGTACGTGAAAAACTGTTTTTT.

The chain couples TRBV5-6 to TRBJ1-2; D may be TRBD1 (5 bases). From germline, CDR1 is SGHDT and CDR2 YYEEEE. The CDR3 totals 15 residues. V was clipped by 0 bases and J by 7 bases, with 16 bases between them. CDR3 amino acids: CASSLGGPGLPGYTF. The CDR3 DNA is TGTGCCAGCAGCTTGGGAGGTCCGGGGCTCCCTGGCTACACCTTC.

The chain carries TRBV7-2 and TRBJ1-1; a possible D gene is TRBD1 (5 bases). Per germline, CDR1 SGHTA and CDR2 FQGNSA. This CDR3 comprises 13 residues. Trimming stripped 3 bases from V and 5 bases from J, with 10 bases between. Written as DNA, the CDR3 is TGTGCCAGCAGCTTCCCAGGGAGGACTGAAGCTTTCTTT. Translated, it gives CASSFPGRTEAFF.

The chain uses TRBV7-9 and TRBJ2-1; D may match TRBD1 or TRBD2 (5 bases each). The CDR3 runs 15 residues. Germline values: CDR1 SEHNR, CDR2 FQNEAQ (reference sequence). The V and J ends lost 5 bases and 7 bases respectively, with 18 bases between them. The CDR3 DNA sequence: TGTGCCAGCAGCGGGAGTGGGGGAGTTAGGAATGAGCAGTTCTTC. Translating gives CASSGSGGVRNEQFF.

This clone was recorded a few times. The chain couples TRBV7-9 to TRBJ2-5; the match to TRBD2 covers 11 bases. The junction had 12 bases not matched to a gene; V was cut back by 5 bases and J by 4 bases. The CDR3 runs 17 residues. The V gene's germline CDR1 is SEHNR and CDR2 FQNEAQ (reference sequence). The CDR3 DNA sequence: TGTGCCAGCAGCCAACCGGGTGTAGCGGGGGGGTCAGAGACCCAGTACTTC. The encoded protein is CASSQPGVAGGSETQYF. Together with reference TRBV7-9 and TRBJ2-5, the CDR3 gives the full variable domain: DTGVSQNPRHKITKRGQNVTFRCDPISEHNRLYWYRQTLGQGPEFLTYFQNEAQLEKSRLLSDRFSAERPKGSFSTLEIQRTEQGDSAMYLCASSQPGVAGGSETQYFGPGTRLLVL.